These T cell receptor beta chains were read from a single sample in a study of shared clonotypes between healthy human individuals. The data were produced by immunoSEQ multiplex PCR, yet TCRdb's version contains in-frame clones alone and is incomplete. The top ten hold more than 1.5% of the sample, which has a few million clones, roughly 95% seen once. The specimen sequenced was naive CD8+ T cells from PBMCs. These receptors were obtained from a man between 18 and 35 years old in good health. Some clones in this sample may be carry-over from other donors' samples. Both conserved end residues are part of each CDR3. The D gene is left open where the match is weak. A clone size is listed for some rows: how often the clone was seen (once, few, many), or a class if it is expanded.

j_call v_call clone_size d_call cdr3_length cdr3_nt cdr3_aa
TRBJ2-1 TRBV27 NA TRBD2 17 TGTGCCAGCAGACGCGGGACTAGCGGGAGTTTTAGGAATGAGCAGTTCTTC CASRRGTSGSFRNEQFF
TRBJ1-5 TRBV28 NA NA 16 TGTGCCAGCAGTTTATTTTGGGGGGTGGACGAACAGCCCCAGCATTTT CASSLFWGVDEQPQHF
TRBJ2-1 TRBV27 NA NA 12 TGTGCCAGCAGTTTAGATGGGTGGGAGCAGTTCTTC CASSLDGWEQFF
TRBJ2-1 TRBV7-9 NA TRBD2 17 TGTGCCAGCAGCTTCCCGACGGCCGGGACTAGCAACAATGAGCAGTTCTTC CASSFPTAGTSNNEQFF
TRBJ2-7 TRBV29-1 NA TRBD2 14 TGCAGCGTTGGGTCAACTAGCGGCATCTACGAGCAGTACTTC CSVGSTSGIYEQYF
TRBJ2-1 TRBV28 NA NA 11 TGTGCCAGCAGTTCTTTCAATGAGCAGTTCTTC CASSSFNEQFF
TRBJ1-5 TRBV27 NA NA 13 TGTGCCAGCAGTTTACAGGTGAGGCAGCCCCAGCATTTT CASSLQVRQPQHF
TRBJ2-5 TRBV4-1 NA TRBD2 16 TGCGCCAGCAGCCAACTTCTAGCGGGTAATGGGGAGACCCAGTACTTC CASSQLLAGNGETQYF
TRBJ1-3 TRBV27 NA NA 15 TGTGCCAGCAGTTGGGACGGGGCCCCCGGAAACACCATATATTTT CASSWDGAPGNTIYF
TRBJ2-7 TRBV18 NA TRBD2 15 TGTGCCAGCTCACTGCCAACTAGCGTAGCCTACGAGCAGTACTTC CASSLPTSVAYEQYF
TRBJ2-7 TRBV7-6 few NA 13 TGTGCCAGCAGCTTGGGACGTTCCTACGAGCAGTACTTC CASSLGRSYEQYF
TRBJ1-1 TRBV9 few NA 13 TGTGCCAGCAGCGGAGACAGGTCCACTGAAGCTTTCTTT CASSGDRSTEAFF
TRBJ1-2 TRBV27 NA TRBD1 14 TGTGCCAGCAGTTTGAGTTCGGGAGGGGGCGGCTACACCTTC CASSLSSGGGGYTF
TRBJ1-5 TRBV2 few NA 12 TGTGCCAGCAGTTGGGGTGGACCCGCCCAGCATTTT CASSWGGPAQHF
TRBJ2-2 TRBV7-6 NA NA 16 TGTGCCAGCAGCTTCCGACCCGCCCCGAACACCGGGGAGCTGTTTTTT CASSFRPAPNTGELFF
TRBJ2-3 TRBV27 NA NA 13 TGTGCCAGCAGTTTAACAGCCACAGATACGCAGTATTTT CASSLTATDTQYF
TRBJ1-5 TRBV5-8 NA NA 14 TGTGCCAGCAGCCCCCGGAGCGGGGATCAGCCCCAGCATTTT CASSPRSGDQPQHF
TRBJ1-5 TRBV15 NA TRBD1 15 TGTGCCACCAGCAGAGTGGATACAGGGGAACAGCCCCAGCATTTT CATSRVDTGEQPQHF
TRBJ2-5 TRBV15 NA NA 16 TGTGCCACCAGCGAAGCCCCGACAGGACACCAAGAGACCCAGTACTTC CATSEAPTGHQETQYF
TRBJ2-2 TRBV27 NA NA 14 TGTGCCAGCAGTTTGGACAGTAACACCGGGGAGCTGTTTTTT CASSLDSNTGELFF
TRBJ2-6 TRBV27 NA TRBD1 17 TGTGCCAGCAGTTCGACAGGGGTCTTCTCTGGGGCCAACGTCCTGACTTTC CASSSTGVFSGANVLTF
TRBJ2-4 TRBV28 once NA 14 TGTGCCAGCAGTTTATTAGGGGAGGAAAACATTCAGTACTTC CASSLLGEENIQYF
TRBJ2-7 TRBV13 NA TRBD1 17 TGTGCCAGCAGCTCAATGACAGGGAAAGGGCTCCCCTACGAGCAGTACTTC CASSSMTGKGLPYEQYF
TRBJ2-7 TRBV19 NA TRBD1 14 TGTGCCAGTAGTATTCGGGACAGGGGGCAAGGGCAGTACTTC CASSIRDRGQGQYF
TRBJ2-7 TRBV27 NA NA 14 TGTGCCAGCAGCCTGGGTGCAGGTCCTCACGAGCAGTACTTC CASSLGAGPHEQYF
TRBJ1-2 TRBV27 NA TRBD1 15 TGTGCCAGCAGTCCCCTCCGGACAGGGACTTATGGCTACACCTTC CASSPLRTGTYGYTF
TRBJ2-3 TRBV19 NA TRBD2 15 TGTGCCAGTAGTGAGAGACTAGCAAGCACAGATACGCAGTATTTT CASSERLASTDTQYF
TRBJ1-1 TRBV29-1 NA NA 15 TGCAGCGCCGAACTACACAGGGAGATGGGGGCTGAAGCTTTCTTT CSAELHREMGAEAFF
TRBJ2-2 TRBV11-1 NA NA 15 TGTGCCAGCAGCTTTTGGCGGGACCAACCCGGGGAGCTGTTTTTT CASSFWRDQPGELFF